A selection of T cell receptor beta chains follows, all from one sample in a study of patients and donors after allogeneic stem cell transplantation. TCRdb fed the RT-PCR reads into MiXCR, producing one record per CDR3 protein. The sample lists 190,000 or so distinct CDR3 sequences; 41% were seen once. Material: blood, either unsorted or a sorted T cell fraction (not recorded which). The receptor set was obtained from a human donor who was either an allogeneic HSCT recipient or a stem cell or donor lymphocyte infusion donor (not recorded which). It is not recorded whose cells these are; they may come from a transplant donor. Both conserved end residues are part of each CDR3. D genes are given only for firm matches. Expanded clones get a size class; other rows say once, few or many, or leave the size out.

v_gene	abundance	j_gene	d_gene	CDR3nt	CDR3aa
TRBV6-1	-	TRBJ2-4	-	TGTGCCAGCAGTGTCCGGTCCTCCGGCGGGGACATTCAGTACTTC	CASSVRSSGGDIQYF
TRBV9	-	TRBJ1-1	TRBD1	TGTGCCAGCAGCGTAGCAGGGGGCGGGAGGACTGAAGCTTTCTTT	CASSVAGGGRTEAFF
TRBV11-1	few	TRBJ2-3	TRBD1	TGTGCCAGCACTCCCTGGGACAGGGGAACAGATACGCAGTATTTT	CASTPWDRGTDTQYF
TRBV6-5	-	TRBJ1-1	-	TGTGCCAGCAGTTACACGGACCGAGGGAGTGAAGCTTTCTTT	CASSYTDRGSEAFF
TRBV6-6	-	TRBJ1-1	-	TGTGCCAGCAGTTACTGGGGGGCTCTGAACACTGAAGCTTTCTTT	CASSYWGALNTEAFF
TRBV7-9	-	TRBJ1-1	-	TGTGCCAGCAGTTTCACAACAGGGACGAACACTGAAGCTTTCTTT	CASSFTTGTNTEAFF
TRBV20-1	-	TRBJ1-2	-	TGCAGTGCCGGGGGGTTCTCTAACTATGGCTACACCTTC	CSAGGFSNYGYTF
TRBV12-3/TRBV12-4	-	TRBJ1-1	-	TGTGCCAGCAGTTTCGCGGGGGAAGGCGCTGAAGCTTTCTTT	CASSFAGEGAEAFF
TRBV7-9	many	TRBJ1-1	-	TGTGCCAGCAGCTACCAGGTTGAAGCTTTCTTT	CASSYQVEAFF
TRBV12-3/TRBV12-4	-	TRBJ2-3	TRBD2	TGTGCCAGCAGTAGGGGACTAGACACAGATACGCAGTATTTT	CASSRGLDTDTQYF
TRBV6-6	-	TRBJ1-1	-	TGTGCCAGCAATCGGGAGAGGGTCGACACTGAAGCTTTCTTT	CASNRERVDTEAFF
TRBV15	-	TRBJ1-4	-	TGTGCCACCCTAAGAGCGGAAAAACTGTTTTTT	CATLRAEKLFF
TRBV19	-	TRBJ2-3	-	TGTGCCAGTAGTAACCCTCACGGGGGGCGGAACACAGATACGCAGTATTTT	CASSNPHGGRNTDTQYF
TRBV4-3	-	TRBJ1-2	-	TGCGCCAGCAGCCAAGATCGGGGCAGGGGACATGGCTACACCTTC	CASSQDRGRGHGYTF
TRBV2	-	TRBJ1-1	-	TGTGCCAGCAGTCACAGGTCATGGGGCACTGAAGCTTTCTTT	CASSHRSWGTEAFF
TRBV29-1	-	TRBJ1-1	-	TGCAGCGTTGGACGTCTTCCGAACAGTGAAGCTTTCTTT	CSVGRLPNSEAFF
TRBV6-5	-	TRBJ2-5	TRBD2	TGTGCCAGCAGCCCCCGGGACTACCTCCGGGAGACCCAGTACTTC	CASSPRDYLRETQYF
TRBV27	few	TRBJ1-1	TRBD1	TGTGCCAGCAGGCTCCGACAGGGAGGGTTGTACACTGAAGCTTTCTTT	CASRLRQGGLYTEAFF
TRBV28	few	TRBJ2-7	-	TGTGCCAGCAGTTCCTTCGACCTAACGACAGGTTCCTACGAGCAGTACTTC	CASSSFDLTTGSYEQYF
TRBV29-1	-	TRBJ1-1	-	TGCAGCGTCATTGGCGGGGTGAACACTGAAGCTTTCTTT	CSVIGGVNTEAFF
TRBV10-3	-	TRBJ2-2	-	TGTGCCATCGGGCGGCAAGGCACCGGGGAGCTGTTTTTT	CAIGRQGTGELFF
TRBV7-9	-	TRBJ1-6	TRBD1	TGTGCCAGCAGCTCCCGGGACAGCGTTTCACCCCTCCACTTT	CASSSRDSVSPLHF
TRBV11-2	-	TRBJ1-2	-	TGTGCCAGCAGCCCCACAACGCAGGTCTATGGCTACACCTTC	CASSPTTQVYGYTF
TRBV5-1	-	TRBJ1-3	-	TGCGCCAGCAGCTGGACAAGCTCTGGAAACACCATATATTTT	CASSWTSSGNTIYF
TRBV4-1	few	TRBJ1-2	TRBD1	TGCGCCAGCAGCCAAGAAGACCGGGACAGCCAAGGGGGCTACACCTTC	CASSQEDRDSQGGYTF
TRBV18	few	TRBJ1-6	-	TGTGCCAGCTCCGCAGCCAGGGGTAATTCACCCCTCCACTTT	CASSAARGNSPLHF
TRBV12-3/TRBV12-4	-	TRBJ2-7	TRBD2	TGTGCCAGCAGAGAGATGGCGGGAGGCCCCTACGAGCAGTACTTC	CASREMAGGPYEQYF
TRBV5-6	-	TRBJ2-5	TRBD2	TGTGCCAGCACCCACGATCCGACTAGCGGTCAGGAGACCCAGTACTTC	CASTHDPTSGQETQYF
TRBV28	-	TRBJ2-7	-	TGTGCCAGCAGTTTCCTAGGTAGCTCCTACGAGCAGTACTTC	CASSFLGSSYEQYF
TRBV20-1	-	TRBJ2-1	-	TGCAGTGAAGAGACTAGGGTAAACAATGAGCAGTTCTTC	CSEETRVNNEQFF
TRBV12-3/TRBV12-4	-	TRBJ2-1	-	TGTGCCTCCGGACTAAATGAGCAGTTCTTC	CASGLNEQFF
TRBV29-1	few	TRBJ1-2	TRBD1	TGCAGCGTTGGGCAGGGGGCGTCCTTAACTATCGGCTACACCTTC	CSVGQGASLTIGYTF
TRBV12-3/TRBV12-4	few	TRBJ1-2	-	TGTGCCAGCAGAATCGGCAGCTATGGCTACACCTTC	CASRIGSYGYTF
TRBV5-1	many	TRBJ1-1	TRBD1	TGCGCCAGCAGCTTGAGGGACAGGGGAAGCTTCACTGAAGCTTTCTTT	CASSLRDRGSFTEAFF
TRBV7-6	few	TRBJ2-1	-	TGTGCCAGCAGCTTATTAGGAGGGAGCAATGAGCAGTTCTTC	CASSLLGGSNEQFF
TRBV12-3/TRBV12-4	-	TRBJ2-3	-	TGTGCCAGCAGTCCGTCGGGTGCGCAGTATTTT	CASSPSGAQYF
TRBV6-5	-	TRBJ1-4	-	TGTGCCAGCAGTTACTTTTTAGGAGGAAGTGAAAAACTGTTTTTT	CASSYFLGGSEKLFF
TRBV29-1	-	TRBJ2-7	-	TGCAGCGTTGAAGACAGCACCTACGAGCAGTACTTC	CSVEDSTYEQYF
TRBV7-3	-	TRBJ1-4	-	TGTGCCAGCAGCTTCGGGCGCGGGCAGAGGAATGAAAAACTGTTTTTT	CASSFGRGQRNEKLFF
TRBV5-1	few	TRBJ1-1	-	TGCGCCAGCAGCCCCTCAGTCTCCAACACTGAAGCTTTCTTT	CASSPSVSNTEAFF
TRBV7-8	-	TRBJ2-1	TRBD2	TGTGCCAGCAGCCAAACTAGCGGGATGTACAATGAGCAGTTCTTC	CASSQTSGMYNEQFF
TRBV4-3	few	TRBJ1-1	TRBD1	TGCGCCAGCAGCCAGGACAGGGAGGCTGAAGCTTTCTTT	CASSQDREAEAFF
TRBV7-9	-	TRBJ1-2	-	TGTGCCAGCAGCCCAACCCGGGACGGCTATGGCTACACCTTC	CASSPTRDGYGYTF
TRBV5-1	-	TRBJ2-1	-	TGCGCCAGCAGCTTGCCCAACGTAGTTCTGGGTGAGCAGTTCTTC	CASSLPNVVLGEQFF
TRBV7-9	many	TRBJ1-2	-	TGTGCCAGCATCCCACTCCTAACAGGGAACTATGGCTACACCTTC	CASIPLLTGNYGYTF
TRBV29-1	-	TRBJ2-5	-	TGCAGCGTTGTGGGCGGGACTCAAGAGACCCAGTACTTC	CSVVGGTQETQYF
TRBV21-1	few	TRBJ1-5	-	TGTGCCAGCAGCCACGGGGGGTTCGATAGCAATCAGCCCCAGCATTTT	CASSHGGFDSNQPQHF
TRBV2	few	TRBJ1-5	-	TGTGCCAGCAGTGGAGGCTTGGGAGGGATCCGAGACGATCAGCCCCAGCATTTT	CASSGGLGGIRDDQPQHF
TRBV6-5	-	TRBJ1-5	-	TGTGTTACAGGAGAAAATCAGCCCCAGCATTTT	CVTGENQPQHF
TRBV20-1	-	TRBJ2-3	-	TGCAGTGCTGAAATTGATAGAAACCTTGTTACAGATACGCAGTATTTT	CSAEIDRNLVTDTQYF
TRBV28	-	TRBJ1-2	TRBD1	TGTGCCAGCAGTGGACAGGGTTCAGCGAGTGGCTACACCTTC	CASSGQGSASGYTF
TRBV6-5	-	TRBJ2-7	-	TGTGCCAGCAGGAAGCGCTATACCTACGAGCAGTACTTC	CASRKRYTYEQYF
TRBV10-3	many	TRBJ2-7	TRBD2	TGTGCCATCGCTAGCGGGTCGTCCGAGCAGTACTTC	CAIASGSSEQYF